This T cell receptor beta chain derives from a study of blood T cell repertoires in COVID-19. Study background: The cDNA or gDNA used as material had been derived from T cells, B-cell-depleted T cells, or PBMCs.

CDR3 length equals 16 residues. Germline CDR1 LNHDA, CDR2 SQIVND (reference sequence). V gave up 6 bases and J gave up 2 bases, with 20 bases separating them. Here immunoSEQ multiplex PCR was the method, and the copy in TCRdb shows in-frame clones only, minus some. This table has 400,000 to 450,000 clones, 70% to 90% appearing once. Sequencing was performed on peripheral blood. The V and J genes are TRBV19 and TRBJ2-7; TRBD2 is a possible D gene (7 bases). The TCR was taken from a woman between 50 and 59 years old with COVID-19, enrolled during active disease. CDR3 DNA: TGTGCCAGTAGGGTCACGATGAGGGGGGGAACCTACGAGCAGTACTTC. Its protein is CASRVTMRGGTYEQYF.